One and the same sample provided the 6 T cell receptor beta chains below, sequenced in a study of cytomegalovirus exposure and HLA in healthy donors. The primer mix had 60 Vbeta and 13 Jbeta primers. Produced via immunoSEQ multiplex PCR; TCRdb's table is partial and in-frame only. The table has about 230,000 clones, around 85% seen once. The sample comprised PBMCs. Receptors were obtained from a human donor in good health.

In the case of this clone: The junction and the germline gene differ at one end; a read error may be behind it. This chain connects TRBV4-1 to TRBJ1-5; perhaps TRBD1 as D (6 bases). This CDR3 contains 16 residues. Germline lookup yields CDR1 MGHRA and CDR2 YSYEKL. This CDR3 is CASSQEPGDSNQPQHF. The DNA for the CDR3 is TGTGCCAGCAGCCAAGAGCCAGGGGATAGCAATCAGCCCCAGCATTTT.

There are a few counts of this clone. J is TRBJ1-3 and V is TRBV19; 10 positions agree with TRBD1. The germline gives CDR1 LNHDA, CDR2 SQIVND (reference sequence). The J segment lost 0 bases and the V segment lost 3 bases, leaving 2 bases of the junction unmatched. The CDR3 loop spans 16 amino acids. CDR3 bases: TGTGCCAGTAGTATGGACAGGGGGAGCTCTGGAAACACCATATATTTT. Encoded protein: CASSMDRGSSGNTIYF. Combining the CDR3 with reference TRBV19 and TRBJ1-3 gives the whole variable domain DGGITQSPKYLFRKEGQNVTLSCEQNLNHDAMYWYRQDPGQGLRLIYYSQIVNDFQKGDIAEGYSVSREKKESFPLTVTSAQKNPTAFYLCASSMDRGSSGNTIYFGEGSWLTVV.

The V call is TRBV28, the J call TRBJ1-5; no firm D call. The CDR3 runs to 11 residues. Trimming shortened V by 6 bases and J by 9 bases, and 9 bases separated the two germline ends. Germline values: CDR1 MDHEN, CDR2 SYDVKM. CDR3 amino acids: CASRGDRPQHF. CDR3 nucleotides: TGTGCCAGCAGGGGAGATCGGCCCCAGCATTTT.

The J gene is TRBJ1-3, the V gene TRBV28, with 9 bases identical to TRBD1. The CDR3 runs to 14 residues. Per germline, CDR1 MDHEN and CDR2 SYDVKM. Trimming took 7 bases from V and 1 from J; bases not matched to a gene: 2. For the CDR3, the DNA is TGTGCCAGCACAGGACAGGGGTCTGGAAACACCATATATTTT. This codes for CASTGQGSGNTIYF.

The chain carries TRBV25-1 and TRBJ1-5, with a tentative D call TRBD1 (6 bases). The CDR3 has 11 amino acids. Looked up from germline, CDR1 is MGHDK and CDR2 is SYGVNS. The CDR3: CPRQGNQPQHF. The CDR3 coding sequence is TGTCCTCGACAGGGCAATCAGCCCCAGCATTTT.

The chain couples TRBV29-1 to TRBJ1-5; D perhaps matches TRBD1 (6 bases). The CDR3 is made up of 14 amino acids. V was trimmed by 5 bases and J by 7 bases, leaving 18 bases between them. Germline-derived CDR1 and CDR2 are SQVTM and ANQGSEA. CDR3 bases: TGCAGCGTTAGCGGGGCTCAGGGGAACCAGCCCCAGCATTTT. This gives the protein CSVSGAQGNQPQHF. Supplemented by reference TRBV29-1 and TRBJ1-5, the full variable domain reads SAVISQKPSRDICQRGTSLTIQCQVDSQVTMMFWYRQQPGQSLTLIATANQGSEATYESGFVIDKFPISRPNLTFSTLTVSNMSPEDSSIYLCSVSGAQGNQPQHFGDGTRLSIL.